Below, one T cell receptor beta chain is given with its context. The record originates from a study of blood T cell repertoires in COVID-19. Germline V gene lookup returns CDR1 KGHSH and CDR2 LQKENI. CDR3 size: 12 residues. Trimming removed 1 base from V and 3 bases from J, with 3 bases in between. Here immunoSEQ multiplex PCR was the method, and the copy in TCRdb shows in-frame clones only, minus some. The sample lists 350,000 to 450,000 clones, approximately 91% occurring once. The sequencing sample was made of PBMCs or T cells enriched from blood (not recorded which). This clonotype originated in a woman aged 40 to 49 who had been exposed to COVID-19. This chain connects TRBV18 to TRBJ1-2; D gene ambiguous. The DNA for the CDR3 is TGTGCCAGCTCACCACGAGACTATGGCTACACCTTC. Protein sequence: CASSPRDYGYTF.